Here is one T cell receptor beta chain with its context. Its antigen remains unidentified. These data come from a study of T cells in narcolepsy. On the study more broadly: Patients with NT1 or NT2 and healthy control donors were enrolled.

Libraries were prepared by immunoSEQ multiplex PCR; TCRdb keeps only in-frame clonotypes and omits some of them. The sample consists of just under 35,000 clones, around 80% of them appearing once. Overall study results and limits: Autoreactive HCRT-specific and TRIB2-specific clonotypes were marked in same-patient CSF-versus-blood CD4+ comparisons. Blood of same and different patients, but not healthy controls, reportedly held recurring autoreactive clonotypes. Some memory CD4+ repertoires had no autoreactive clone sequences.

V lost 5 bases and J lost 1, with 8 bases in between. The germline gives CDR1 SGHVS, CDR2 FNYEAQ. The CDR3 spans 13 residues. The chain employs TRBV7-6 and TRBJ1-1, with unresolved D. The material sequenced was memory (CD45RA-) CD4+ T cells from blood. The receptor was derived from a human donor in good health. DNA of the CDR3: TGTGCCAGCAGCGTCGATAGGAACACTGAAGCTTTCTTT. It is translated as CASSVDRNTEAFF.